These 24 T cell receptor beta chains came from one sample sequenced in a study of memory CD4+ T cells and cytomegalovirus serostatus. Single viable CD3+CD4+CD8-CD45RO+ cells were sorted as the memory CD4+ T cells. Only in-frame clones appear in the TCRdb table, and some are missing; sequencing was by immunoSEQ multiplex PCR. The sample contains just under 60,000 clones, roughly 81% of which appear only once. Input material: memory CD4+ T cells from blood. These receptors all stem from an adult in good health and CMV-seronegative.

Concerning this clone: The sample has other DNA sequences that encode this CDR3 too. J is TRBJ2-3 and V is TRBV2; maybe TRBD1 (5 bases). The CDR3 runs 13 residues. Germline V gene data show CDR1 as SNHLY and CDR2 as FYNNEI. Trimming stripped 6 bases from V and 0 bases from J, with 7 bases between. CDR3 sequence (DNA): TGTGCCAGCAGGGGGCTTAGCACAGATACGCAGTATTTT. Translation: CASRGLSTDTQYF.

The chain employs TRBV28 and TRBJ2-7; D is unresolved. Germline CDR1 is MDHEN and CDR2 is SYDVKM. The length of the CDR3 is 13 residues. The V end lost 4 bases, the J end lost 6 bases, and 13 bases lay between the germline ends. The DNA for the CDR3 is TGTGCCAGCAGTTCCCCCCCCTTAGGCGAGCAGTACTTC. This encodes CASSSPPLGEQYF.

As DNA, the CDR3 is TGTGCCAGCAGTTTTGGGGGCCGCCGGGCCAACGTCCTGACTTTC. Amino acid sequence: CASSFGGRRANVLTF. V usage is TRBV9 and J usage is TRBJ2-6; maybe TRBD1 (6 bases). This CDR3 is built from 15 residues. CDR1 and CDR2 from the germline V gene are SGDLS and YYNGEE. V lost 5 bases and J 5 bases, leaving 14 bases between the germline ends.

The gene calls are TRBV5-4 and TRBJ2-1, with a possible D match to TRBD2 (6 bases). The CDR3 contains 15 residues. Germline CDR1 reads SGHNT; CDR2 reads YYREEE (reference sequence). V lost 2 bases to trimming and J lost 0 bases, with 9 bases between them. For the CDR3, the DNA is TGTGCCAGCAGCTTTGCGGGATCCTCCTACAATGAGCAGTTCTTC. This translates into CASSFAGSSYNEQFF. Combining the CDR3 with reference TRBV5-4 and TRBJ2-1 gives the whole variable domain ETGVTQSPTHLIKTRGQQVTLRCSSQSGHNTVSWYQQALGQGPQFIFQYYREEENGRGNFPPRFSGLQFPNYSSELNVNALELDDSALYLCASSFAGSSYNEQFFGPGTRLTVL.

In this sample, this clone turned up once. The CDR3 region has the DNA TGTGCCAGCAGTTGGGGACTAGCGGGATCAGATACGCAGTATTTT. It yields the protein CASSWGLAGSDTQYF. This chain joins TRBV6-5 and TRBJ2-3; 13 bases agree with TRBD2. This CDR3 contains 15 residues. CDR1 is MNHEY, CDR2 SVGAGI, per germline. After removal of 4 bases from V and 4 bases from J, the junction contained 2 bases not matched to a gene.

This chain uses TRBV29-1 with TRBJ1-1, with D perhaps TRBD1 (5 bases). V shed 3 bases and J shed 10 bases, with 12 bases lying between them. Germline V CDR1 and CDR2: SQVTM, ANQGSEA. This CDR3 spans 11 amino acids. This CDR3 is CSVDRQGVAFF. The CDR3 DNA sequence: TGCAGCGTTGATAGGCAGGGTGTAGCTTTCTTT.

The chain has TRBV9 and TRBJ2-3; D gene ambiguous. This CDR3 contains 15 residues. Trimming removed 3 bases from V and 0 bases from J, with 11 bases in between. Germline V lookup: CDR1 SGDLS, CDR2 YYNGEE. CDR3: CASSAQRSSTDTQYF. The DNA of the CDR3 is TGTGCCAGCAGCGCCCAAAGGAGCAGCACAGATACGCAGTATTTT.

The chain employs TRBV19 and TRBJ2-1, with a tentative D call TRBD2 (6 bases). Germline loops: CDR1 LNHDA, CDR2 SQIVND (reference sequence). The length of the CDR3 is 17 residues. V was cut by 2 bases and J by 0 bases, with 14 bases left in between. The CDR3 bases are TGTGCCAGTAGTATACCGGGACTCATAAGCTCCTACAATGAGCAGTTCTTC. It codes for CASSIPGLISSYNEQFF.

The CDR3, as DNA: TGTGCCAGCAGCCGTCCCGACGTACTGGGGGAGCAGTACTTC. Translated: CASSRPDVLGEQYF. V is TRBV6-5 and J is TRBJ2-7, with unresolved D. The CDR3 runs 14 residues. The germline V gene encodes CDR1 MNHEY and CDR2 SVGAGI. Trimming removed 6 bases at V and 7 bases at J, with 19 bases between.

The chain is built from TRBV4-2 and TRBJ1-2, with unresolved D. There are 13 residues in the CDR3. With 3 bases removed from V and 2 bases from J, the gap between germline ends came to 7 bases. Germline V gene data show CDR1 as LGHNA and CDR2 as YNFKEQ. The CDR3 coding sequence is TGTGCCAGCAGCCAGCAGGAAAACTATGGCTACACCTTC. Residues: CASSQQENYGYTF.

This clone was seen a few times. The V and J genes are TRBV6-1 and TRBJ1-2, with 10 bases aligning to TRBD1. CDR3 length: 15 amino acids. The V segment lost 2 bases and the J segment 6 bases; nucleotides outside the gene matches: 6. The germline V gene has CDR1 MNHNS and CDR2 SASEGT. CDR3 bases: TGTGCCAGCAGTGAACAGACAGGGGGCGCAGATGGCTACACCTTC. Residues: CASSEQTGGADGYTF.

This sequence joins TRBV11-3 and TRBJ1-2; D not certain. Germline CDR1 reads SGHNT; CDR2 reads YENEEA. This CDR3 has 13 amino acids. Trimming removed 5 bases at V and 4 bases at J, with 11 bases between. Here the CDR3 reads CASSPTAFYGYTF. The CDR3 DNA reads TGTGCCAGCAGCCCGACTGCATTCTATGGCTACACCTTC. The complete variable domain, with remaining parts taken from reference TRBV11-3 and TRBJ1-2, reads EAGVVQSPRYKIIEKKQPVAFWCNPISGHNTLYWYLQNLGQGPELLIRYENEEAVDDSQLPKDRFSAERLKGVDSTLKIQPAELGDSAVYLCASSPTAFYGYTFGSGTRLTVV.

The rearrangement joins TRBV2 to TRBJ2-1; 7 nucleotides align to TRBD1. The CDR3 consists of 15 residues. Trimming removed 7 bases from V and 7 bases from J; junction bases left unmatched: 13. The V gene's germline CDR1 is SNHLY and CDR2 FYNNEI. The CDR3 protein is CASNFLAGGKNEQFF. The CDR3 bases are TGTGCCAGCAACTTCCTGGCAGGGGGTAAGAATGAGCAGTTCTTC.

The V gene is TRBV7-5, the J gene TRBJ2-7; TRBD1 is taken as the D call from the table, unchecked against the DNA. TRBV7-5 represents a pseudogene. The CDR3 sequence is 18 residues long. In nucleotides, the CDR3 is TGTGCCAGAAGCCCGCTGGGGACCGTGACAGGGGGCGCCTACGAGCAGTACTTC. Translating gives CARSPLGTVTGGAYEQYF.

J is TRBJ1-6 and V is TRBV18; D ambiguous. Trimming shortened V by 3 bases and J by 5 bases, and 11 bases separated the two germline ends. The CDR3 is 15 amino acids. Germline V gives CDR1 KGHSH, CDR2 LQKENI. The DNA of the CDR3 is TGTGCCAGCTCACCGGGGAGGGCCGATAATTCACCCCTCCACTTT. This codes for CASSPGRADNSPLHF.

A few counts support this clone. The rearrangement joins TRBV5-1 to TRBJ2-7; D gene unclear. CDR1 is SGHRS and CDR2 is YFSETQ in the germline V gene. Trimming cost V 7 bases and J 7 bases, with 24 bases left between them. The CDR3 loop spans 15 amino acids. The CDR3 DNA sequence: TGCGCCAGCGCAGTCCTAGACCCCCAATTGGGGGAGCAGTACTTC. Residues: CASAVLDPQLGEQYF.

CDR3 sequence: CSIWTTYEQYF. The CDR3 nucleotides read TGCAGCATATGGACGACCTACGAGCAGTACTTC. This chain connects TRBV29-1 to TRBJ2-7; the D is unclear. V gave up 8 bases and J gave up 2 bases, with 10 bases separating them. This CDR3 contains 11 residues. The germline CDR1 and CDR2 sequences are SQVTM and ANQGSEA.

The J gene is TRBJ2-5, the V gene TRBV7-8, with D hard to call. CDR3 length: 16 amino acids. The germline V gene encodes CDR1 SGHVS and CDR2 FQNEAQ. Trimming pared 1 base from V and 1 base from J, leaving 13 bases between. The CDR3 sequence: CASSLDKGMTQETQYF. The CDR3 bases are TGTGCCAGCAGCTTAGATAAGGGAATGACCCAAGAGACCCAGTACTTC.

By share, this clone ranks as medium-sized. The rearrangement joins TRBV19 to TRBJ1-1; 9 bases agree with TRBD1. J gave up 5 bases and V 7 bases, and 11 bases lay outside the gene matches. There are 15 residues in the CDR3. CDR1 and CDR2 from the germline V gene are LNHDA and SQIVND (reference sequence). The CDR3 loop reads CASTHRDRAGTEAFF. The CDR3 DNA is TGTGCCAGTACTCATCGGGACAGGGCTGGAACTGAAGCTTTCTTT.

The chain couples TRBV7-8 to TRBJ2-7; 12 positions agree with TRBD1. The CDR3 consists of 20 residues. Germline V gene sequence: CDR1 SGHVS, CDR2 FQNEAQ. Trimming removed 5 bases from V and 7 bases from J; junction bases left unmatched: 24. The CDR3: CASSPKPWDRGRLGSWEQYF. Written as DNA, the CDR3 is TGTGCCAGCAGCCCGAAGCCTTGGGACAGGGGGCGTCTGGGATCATGGGAGCAGTACTTC.

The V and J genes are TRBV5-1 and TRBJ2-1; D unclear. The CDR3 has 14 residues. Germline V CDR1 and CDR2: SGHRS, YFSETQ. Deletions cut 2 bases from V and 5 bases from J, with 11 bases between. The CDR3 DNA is TGCGCCAGCAGCTTAGCAACTTCCAACAATGAGCAGTTCTTC. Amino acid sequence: CASSLATSNNEQFF.

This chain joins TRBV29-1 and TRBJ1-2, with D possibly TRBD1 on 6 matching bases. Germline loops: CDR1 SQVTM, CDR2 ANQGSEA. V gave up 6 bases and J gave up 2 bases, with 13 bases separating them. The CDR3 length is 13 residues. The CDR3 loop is CSVTGQGNYGYTF. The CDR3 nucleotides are TGCAGCGTCACAGGGCAGGGCAACTATGGCTACACCTTC.

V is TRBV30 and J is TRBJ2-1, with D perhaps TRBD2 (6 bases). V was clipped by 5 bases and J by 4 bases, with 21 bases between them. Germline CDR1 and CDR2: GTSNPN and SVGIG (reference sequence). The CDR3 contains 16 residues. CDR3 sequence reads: CAWAPFGAGSYNEQFF. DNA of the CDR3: TGTGCCTGGGCGCCCTTTGGGGCGGGAAGTTACAATGAGCAGTTCTTC.

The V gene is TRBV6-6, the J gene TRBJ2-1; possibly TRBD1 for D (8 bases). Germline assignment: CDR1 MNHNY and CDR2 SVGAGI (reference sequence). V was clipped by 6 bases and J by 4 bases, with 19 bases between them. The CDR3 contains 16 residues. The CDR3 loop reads CASSPPSGTGYNEQFF. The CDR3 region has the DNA TGTGCCAGCAGCCCCCCAAGCGGGACAGGATACAATGAGCAGTTCTTC.